The 5 T cell receptor beta chains in this list originate from one sample, sequenced in a study of shared clonotypes between healthy human individuals. Using immunoSEQ multiplex PCR, the repertoire was profiled, and TCRdb retains in-frame clones only, with some absent. Among about 1.1 million clones listed, approximately 80% were seen once. Sequences were obtained from memory CD4+ T cells from PBMCs. Subset specified: CD45RA-negative fraction. These receptors were collected from a man between 18 and 35 years old in good health. Some clones in this sample may be carry-over from other donors' samples.

This chain joins TRBV28 and TRBJ2-7; D is possibly TRBD1 (8 bases). Germline-derived CDR1 and CDR2 are MDHEN and SYDVKM. Between the trimmed V and J ends, which lost 7 bases and 3 bases, there was a span of 22 bases. This CDR3 comprises 16 residues. CDR3 region: CASNLGGARGLYEQYF. Here the CDR3 DNA reads TGTGCCAGCAACTTAGGGGGGGCCAGGGGGCTCTACGAGCAGTACTTC.

V and J are TRBV5-3 and TRBJ1-3, with D tentatively TRBD1 (5 bases). TRBV5-3 counts as an open reading frame of uncertain function. The CDR3 covers 15 residues. V lost 0 bases, J lost 0 bases, and 7 bases lay in between. The CDR3 DNA reads as TGTGCCAGAAGCTTGGGCCAGGGCTCTGGAAACACCATATATTTT. Its protein product is CARSLGQGSGNTIYF.

The chain has TRBV4-1 and TRBJ1-4; a possible D gene is TRBD1 (6 bases). The CDR3 is 18 residues long. Germline V gene sequence: CDR1 MGHRA, CDR2 YSYEKL. Trimming took off 0 bases at V and 4 bases at J, with 18 bases between the two ends. The CDR3 spells CASSQEGGAGRFNEKLFF. For the CDR3, the DNA is TGCGCCAGCAGCCAAGAGGGGGGCGCGGGGCGATTTAATGAAAAACTGTTTTTT.

The V and J genes are TRBV28 and TRBJ2-7; tentative D call: TRBD1 (5 bases). From germline, CDR1 is MDHEN and CDR2 SYDVKM. This CDR3 spans 14 amino acids. Trimming took off 2 bases at V and 3 bases at J, with 11 bases between the two ends. Written as DNA, the CDR3 is TGTGCCAGCAGTTTAAACAGGCTCTTCTACGAGCAGTACTTC. Its translation: CASSLNRLFYEQYF.

The chain joins TRBV6-1 to TRBJ1-5; weak D call: TRBD1 (5 bases). The germline V gene encodes CDR1 MNHNS and CDR2 SASEGT. CDR3 size: 15 residues. V lost 5 bases and J lost 0, with 11 bases in between. In DNA, the CDR3 is TGTGCCAGCAGTCCACAGGTTCATAGCAATCAGCCCCAGCATTTT. It is translated as CASSPQVHSNQPQHF.